The T cell receptor (beta chain) described here comes from a study of cytomegalovirus exposure and HLA in healthy donors. Researchers ran the PCR with 60 Vbeta and 13 Jbeta primers. Assay: immunoSEQ multiplex PCR; the TCRdb copy retains only in-frame clones and omits some. The sample records over 100,000 clones, approximately 80% being singletons. Study outcomes and limitations: Earlier analysis found most TCR beta V segments productive about 87% or about 30% of the time. As was reported, the HLA-A and HLA-B alleles of most subjects were accurately predicted from TCR beta sequences.

CDR3 length: 14 residues. Germline loops: CDR1 SGDLS, CDR2 YYNGEE. Trimming cost V 3 bases and J 5 bases, with 11 bases left between them. This clone was detected only a few times. Its specificity is unknown. V and J are TRBV9 and TRBJ2-2, with D perhaps TRBD2 (6 bases). The sequence came from a woman aged 40-49 years in good health and CMV-seronegative. The material sequenced was PBMCs. The CDR3 loop is CASSGGVQTGELFF. CDR3 sequence (DNA): TGTGCCAGCAGCGGGGGGGTACAAACCGGGGAGCTGTTTTTT.